Reported below is one T cell receptor beta chain. Its antigen remains unidentified. This specimen comes from a study of response to subunit inactivated influenza vaccine. TCRdb re-called the RT-PCR reads with MiXCR, one entry per CDR3 protein. The table shows about 540,000 distinct CDR3 sequences, with 14% occurring only once. Germline V gives CDR1 SGHRS, CDR2 YFSETQ. The CDR3 contains 14 residues. The V end lost 3 bases, the J end lost 6 bases, and 12 bases lay between the germline ends. Study findings and constraints: It was the authors' suggestion that each seasonal influenza vaccination recruits few new T cells.

This sequence was found in a man in his forties or fifties who received an inactivated influenza vaccine. V and J are TRBV5-1 and TRBJ2-2, with D perhaps matching TRBD1 or TRBD2 (6 bases each). The material sequenced was PBMCs from blood, taken 12 days after vaccination. This CDR3 is CASSSRGDPGELFF. The CDR3 DNA follows: TGCGCCAGCAGCTCGAGGGGGGATCCCGGGGAGCTGTTTTTT.